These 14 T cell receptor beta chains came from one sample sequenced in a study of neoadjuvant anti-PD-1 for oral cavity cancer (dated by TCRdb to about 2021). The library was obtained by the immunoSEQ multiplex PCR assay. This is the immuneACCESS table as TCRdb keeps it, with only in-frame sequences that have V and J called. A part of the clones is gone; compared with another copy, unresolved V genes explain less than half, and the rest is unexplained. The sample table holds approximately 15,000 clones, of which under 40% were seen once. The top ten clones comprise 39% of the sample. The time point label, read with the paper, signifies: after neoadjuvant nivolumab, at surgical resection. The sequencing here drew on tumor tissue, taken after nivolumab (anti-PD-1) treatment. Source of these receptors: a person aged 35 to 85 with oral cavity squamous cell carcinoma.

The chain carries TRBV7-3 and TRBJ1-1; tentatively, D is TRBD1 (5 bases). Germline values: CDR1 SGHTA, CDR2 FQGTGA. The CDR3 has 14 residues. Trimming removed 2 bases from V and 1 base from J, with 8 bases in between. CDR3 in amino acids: CASSLQGANTEAFF. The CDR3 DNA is TGTGCCAGCAGCTTACAAGGGGCGAACACTGAAGCTTTCTTT.

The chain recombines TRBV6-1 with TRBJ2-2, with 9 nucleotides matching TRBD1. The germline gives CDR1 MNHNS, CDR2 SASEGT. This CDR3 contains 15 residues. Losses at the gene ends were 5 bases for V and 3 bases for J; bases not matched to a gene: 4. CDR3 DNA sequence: TGTGCCAGCAGTACAGGGGGCTTATACACCGGGGAGCTGTTTTTT. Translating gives CASSTGGLYTGELFF.

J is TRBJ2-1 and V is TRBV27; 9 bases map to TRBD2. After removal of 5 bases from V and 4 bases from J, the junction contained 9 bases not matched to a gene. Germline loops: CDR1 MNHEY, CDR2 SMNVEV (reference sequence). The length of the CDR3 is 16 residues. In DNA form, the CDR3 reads TGTGCCAGCAGTACGAGCGGGGGGCGAGGGTACAATGAGCAGTTCTTC. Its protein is CASSTSGGRGYNEQFF.

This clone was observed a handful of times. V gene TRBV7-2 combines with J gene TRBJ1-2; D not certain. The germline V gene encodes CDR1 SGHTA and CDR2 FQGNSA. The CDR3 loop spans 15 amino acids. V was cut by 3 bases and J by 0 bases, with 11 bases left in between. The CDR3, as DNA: TGTGCCAGCAGCTTGGACGTAAATGCTAACTATGGCTACACCTTC. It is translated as CASSLDVNANYGYTF.

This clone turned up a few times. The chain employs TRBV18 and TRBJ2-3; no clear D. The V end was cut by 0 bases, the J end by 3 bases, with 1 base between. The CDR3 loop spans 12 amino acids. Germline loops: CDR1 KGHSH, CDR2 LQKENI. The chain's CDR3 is CASSPPTDTQYF. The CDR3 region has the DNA TGTGCCAGCTCACCACCTACAGATACGCAGTATTTT.

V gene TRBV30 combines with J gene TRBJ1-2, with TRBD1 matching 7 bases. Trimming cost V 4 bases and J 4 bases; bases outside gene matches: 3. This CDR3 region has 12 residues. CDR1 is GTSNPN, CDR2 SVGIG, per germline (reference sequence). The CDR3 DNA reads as TGTGCCTGGACCAGGGACAGCTATGGCTACACCTTC. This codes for CAWTRDSYGYTF.

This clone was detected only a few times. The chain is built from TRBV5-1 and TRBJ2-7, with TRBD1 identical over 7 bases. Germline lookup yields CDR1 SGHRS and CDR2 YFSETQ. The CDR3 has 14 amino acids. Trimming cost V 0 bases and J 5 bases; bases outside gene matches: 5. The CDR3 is CASSLATGWDEQYF. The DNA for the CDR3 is TGCGCCAGCAGCTTGGCGACAGGGTGGGACGAGCAGTACTTC.

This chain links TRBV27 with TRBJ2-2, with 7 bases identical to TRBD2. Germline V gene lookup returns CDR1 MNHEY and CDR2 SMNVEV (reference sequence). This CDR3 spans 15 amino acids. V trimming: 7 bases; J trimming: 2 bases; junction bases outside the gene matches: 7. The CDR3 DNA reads TGTGCCAGCACCTGGGGGGGACTTAACACCGGGGAGCTGTTTTTT. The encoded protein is CASTWGGLNTGELFF.

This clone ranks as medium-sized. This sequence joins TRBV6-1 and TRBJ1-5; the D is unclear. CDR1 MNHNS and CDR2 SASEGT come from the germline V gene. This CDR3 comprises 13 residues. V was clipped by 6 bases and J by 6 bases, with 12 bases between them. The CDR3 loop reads CASRGNVGQPQHF. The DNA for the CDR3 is TGTGCCAGCAGGGGTAACGTAGGTCAGCCCCAGCATTTT.

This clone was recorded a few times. CDR3 region: CASSPAGGYYTEAFF. The DNA of the CDR3 is TGCGCCAGCAGCCCGGCAGGGGGCTACTACACTGAAGCTTTCTTT. The chain joins TRBV5-1 to TRBJ1-1; 8 positions agree with TRBD1. The germline CDR1 and CDR2 sequences are SGHRS and YFSETQ. The CDR3 is made up of 15 amino acids. V gave up 4 bases and J gave up 3 bases; unmatched junction bases: 8.

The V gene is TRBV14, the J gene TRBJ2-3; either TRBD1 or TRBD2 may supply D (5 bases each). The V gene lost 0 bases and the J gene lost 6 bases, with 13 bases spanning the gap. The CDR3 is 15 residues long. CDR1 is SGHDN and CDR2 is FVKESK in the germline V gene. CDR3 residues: CASSQEWGKKDTQYF. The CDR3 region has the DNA TGTGCCAGCAGCCAAGAGTGGGGGAAGAAGGATACGCAGTATTTT.

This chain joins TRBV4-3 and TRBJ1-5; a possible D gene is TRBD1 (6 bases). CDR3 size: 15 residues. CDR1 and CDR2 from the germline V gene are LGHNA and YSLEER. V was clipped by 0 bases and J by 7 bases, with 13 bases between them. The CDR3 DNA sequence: TGCGCCAGCAGCCAAGATAGTGGGGGGCGGCAGCCCCAGCATTTT. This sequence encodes CASSQDSGGRQPQHF.

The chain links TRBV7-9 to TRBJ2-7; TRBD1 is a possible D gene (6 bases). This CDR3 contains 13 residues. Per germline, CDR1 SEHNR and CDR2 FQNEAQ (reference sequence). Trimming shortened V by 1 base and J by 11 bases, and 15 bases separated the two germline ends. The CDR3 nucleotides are TGTGCCAGCAGCTTAGATCTAGGACAGAAAAAGTACTTC. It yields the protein CASSLDLGQKKYF.

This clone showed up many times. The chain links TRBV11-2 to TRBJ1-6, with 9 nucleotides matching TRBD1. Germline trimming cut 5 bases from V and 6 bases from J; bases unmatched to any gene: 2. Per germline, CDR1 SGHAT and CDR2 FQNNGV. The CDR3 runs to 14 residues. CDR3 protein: CASSPGQGNSPLHF. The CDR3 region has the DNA TGTGCCAGCAGCCCGGGACAGGGTAATTCACCCCTCCACTTT.